The 12 T cell receptor beta chains below were found in one sample sequenced in a study of blood T cell repertoires in COVID-19 (TCRdb year 2020). Libraries were built with the immunoSEQ multiplex PCR assay. Drawn from immuneACCESS, this table holds only the in-frame rearrangements with V and J called that TCRdb kept. Clones are partly lost; checked studies trace under half to an unresolved V gene and leave the rest unexplained. This sample holds around 150,000 clones; 75% to 90% were observed only once. The ten largest clonotypes hold approximately 10% of the sample. Sequencing input: peripheral blood. Source of these receptors: a human donor in a cohort sampled during active COVID-19.

DNA of the CDR3: TGTGCCAGCAGCCCGGGGGCTTGGAGCACTGAAGCTTTCTTT. It codes for CASSPGAWSTEAFF. V usage is TRBV6-2 or TRBV6-3 and J usage is TRBJ1-1; tentative D call: TRBD1 (6 bases). The CDR3 has 14 residues. Germline CDR1 reads MNHEY; CDR2 reads SVGEGT. The V end lost 6 bases, the J end lost 4 bases, and 15 bases lay between the germline ends.

This clone was recorded once. The chain uses TRBV28 and TRBJ1-2; D call uncertain. Trimming took 0 bases from V and 6 from J, leaving 5 bases between them. Per the germline V gene, CDR1 is MDHEN and CDR2 is SYDVKM. CDR3 size: 12 residues. Written as DNA, the CDR3 is TGTGCCAGCAGTTTATGGGGAGATGGCTACACCTTC. The encoded protein is CASSLWGDGYTF.

The chain combines TRBV6-6 with TRBJ1-2; D may be TRBD1 (5 bases). The germline CDR1 and CDR2 sequences are MNHNY and SVGAGI (reference sequence). Trimming cost V 6 bases and J 8 bases, with 19 bases left between them. The CDR3 is 14 amino acids. This CDR3 reads CASSDETRQIGYTF. As DNA, the CDR3 is TGTGCCAGCAGCGACGAGACACGACAGATAGGCTACACCTTC.

This clone was seen once. The V gene is TRBV6-7, the J gene TRBJ1-5; 9 bases match TRBD1. TRBV6-7 is placed among ORFs of uncertain function. V was clipped by 6 bases and J by 11 bases; unmatched bases: 14. This CDR3 contains 15 residues. For the CDR3, the DNA is TGTGCCAGCAGCCGATGTGACAGGGGGAAAGGAGCCCAGCATTTT. Translated, it gives CASSRCDRGKGAQHF.

The chain links TRBV6-5 to TRBJ2-7; 9 bases agree with TRBD1. Germline V gene sequence: CDR1 MNHEY, CDR2 SVGAGI. The CDR3 is 14 residues long. With 7 bases clipped from V and 4 bases from J, the junction kept 8 bases outside the gene matches. The CDR3 nucleotides read TGTGCCAGCACCAAGCCGGGACAGGGATACGAGCAGTACTTC. This codes for CASTKPGQGYEQYF.

The count of this clone is one. The genes are TRBV19 and TRBJ1-2, with 10 bases aligning to TRBD1. Per germline, CDR1 LNHDA and CDR2 SQIVND (reference sequence). The CDR3 is 14 residues long. V lost 5 bases, J lost 3 bases, and 3 bases stayed unmatched. The CDR3 reads CASSPTGGDYGYTF. Written as DNA, the CDR3 is TGTGCCAGTAGTCCGACAGGGGGCGACTATGGCTACACCTTC.

CDR3 in amino acids: CASRNWDRVIVREAFF. The CDR3 DNA is TGTGCCAGTAGGAATTGGGACAGGGTAATAGTTAGGGAAGCTTTCTTT. The chain combines TRBV19 with TRBJ1-1; 9 bases match TRBD1. The V gene's germline CDR1 is LNHDA and CDR2 SQIVND (reference sequence). V lost 6 bases, J lost 8 bases, and 16 bases stayed unmatched. CDR3 length equals 16 residues.

V usage is TRBV5-1 and J usage is TRBJ2-7, with a tentative D call TRBD2 (6 bases). Trimming removed 4 bases at V and 1 base at J, with 15 bases between. The CDR3 covers 15 residues. Per the germline V gene, CDR1 is SGHRS and CDR2 is YFSETQ. CDR3: CASSTWGERSYEQYF. The CDR3 coding sequence is TGCGCCAGCAGCACCTGGGGGGAACGATCCTACGAGCAGTACTTC.

The chain has TRBV30 and TRBJ1-5; a weak D match, TRBD1 (6 bases). The CDR3 is 13 amino acids. Trimming took off 4 bases at V and 4 bases at J, with 11 bases between the two ends. Germline assignment: CDR1 GTSNPN and CDR2 SVGIG (reference sequence). The CDR3 reads CAWNLQGNQPQHF. In nucleotides, the CDR3 is TGTGCCTGGAACCTACAGGGTAATCAGCCCCAGCATTTT.

The gene calls are TRBV6-2 or TRBV6-3 and TRBJ2-1; D not certain. The CDR3 is 16 amino acids. Germline assignment: CDR1 MNHEY and CDR2 SVGEGT. The V end was cut by 6 bases, the J end by 0 bases, with 15 bases between. The CDR3 spells CASSPFLEYSYNEQFF. CDR3 nucleotide sequence: TGTGCCAGCAGCCCGTTCTTAGAGTACTCCTACAATGAGCAGTTCTTC.

The V gene is TRBV6-5, the J gene TRBJ1-3; 8 bases match TRBD1. V was pared by 6 bases and J by 3 bases, with 1 base of the junction left unmatched. This CDR3 is built from 13 residues. Per the germline V gene, CDR1 is MNHEY and CDR2 is SVGAGI. CDR3 residues: CASRGQGGNTIYF. As DNA, the CDR3 is TGTGCCAGCAGAGGACAGGGTGGAAACACCATATATTTT.

The V call is TRBV11-3, the J call TRBJ2-2, with D unclear. Germline V gives CDR1 SGHNT, CDR2 YENEEA. This CDR3 spans 13 amino acids. Trimming removed 4 bases from V and 7 bases from J, with 10 bases in between. In nucleotides, the CDR3 is TGTGCCAGCAGCTCCATAGCCGACGGGGAGCTGTTTTTT. Encoded protein: CASSSIADGELFF. Variable domain in full (rest from reference TRBV11-3 and TRBJ2-2): EAGVVQSPRYKIIEKKQPVAFWCNPISGHNTLYWYLQNLGQGPELLIRYENEEAVDDSQLPKDRFSAERLKGVDSTLKIQPAELGDSAVYLCASSSIADGELFFGEGSRLTVL.